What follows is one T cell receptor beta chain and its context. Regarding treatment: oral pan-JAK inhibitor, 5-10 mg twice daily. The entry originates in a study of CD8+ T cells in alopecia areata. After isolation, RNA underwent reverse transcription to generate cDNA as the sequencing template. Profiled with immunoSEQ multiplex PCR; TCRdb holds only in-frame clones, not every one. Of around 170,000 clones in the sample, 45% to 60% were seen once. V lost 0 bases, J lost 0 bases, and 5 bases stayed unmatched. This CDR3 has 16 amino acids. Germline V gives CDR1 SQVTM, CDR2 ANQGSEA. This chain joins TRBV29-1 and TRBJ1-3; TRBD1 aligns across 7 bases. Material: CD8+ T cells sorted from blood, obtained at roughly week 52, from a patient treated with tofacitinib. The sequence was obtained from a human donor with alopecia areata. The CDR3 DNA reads TGCAGCGTTGAAGATCGAGGACAGGACTCTGGAAACACCATATATTTT. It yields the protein CSVEDRGQDSGNTIYF.